This passage covers 27 T cell receptor beta chains from one sample sequenced in a study of blood T cell repertoires in COVID-19. Data came from immunoSEQ multiplex PCR; TCRdb stores just in-frame clones and leaves some out. The sample consists of approximately 97,000 clones, approximately 90% of them appearing once. Sequencing was done on a sample of peripheral blood. All receptors derive from a man aged 50-59 years with active COVID-19.

The rearrangement links TRBV10-1 to TRBJ1-2, with 10 bases lining up with TRBD1. The V segment lost 5 bases and the J segment 0 bases; nucleotides outside the gene matches: 12. Germline V CDR1 and CDR2: WNHNN, SYGVQD (reference sequence). This CDR3 has 18 amino acids. CDR3 in amino acids: CASSLRAKTGGANYGYTF. In nucleotides, the CDR3 is TGCGCCAGCAGTCTACGGGCGAAGACAGGGGGCGCTAACTATGGCTACACCTTC.

The chain uses TRBV15 and TRBJ2-5; D gene ambiguous. V dropped 1 base and J dropped 5 bases, with 8 bases sitting between them. Germline V lookup: CDR1 LNHNV, CDR2 YYDKDF (reference sequence). The length of the CDR3 is 13 residues. CDR3 amino acids: CATSRGPIETQYF. For the CDR3, the DNA is TGTGCCACCAGCAGAGGGCCCATCGAGACCCAGTACTTC.

This sequence joins TRBV6-5 and TRBJ1-1, with 8 bases matching TRBD1. Germline values: CDR1 MNHEY, CDR2 SVGAGI. The CDR3 is made up of 15 amino acids. V was clipped by 6 bases and J by 1 base; unmatched bases: 7. The DNA for the CDR3 is TGTGCCAGCAGAGGGGCAGGGGGCTGGAACACTGAAGCTTTCTTT. It yields the protein CASRGAGGWNTEAFF.

The chain links TRBV7-9 to TRBJ2-2; D might be TRBD1 (6 bases). Germline assignment: CDR1 SEHNR and CDR2 FQNEAQ (reference sequence). Between the trimmed V and J ends, which lost 5 bases and 4 bases, there was a span of 14 bases. The CDR3 loop spans 15 amino acids. CDR3 in DNA: TGTGCCAGCAGCCCCGACAGGATAACCACCGGGGAGCTGTTTTTT. It yields the protein CASSPDRITTGELFF.

The genes are TRBV7-9 and TRBJ2-3; 7 bases are shared with TRBD2. Germline V gene data show CDR1 as SEHNR and CDR2 as FQNEAQ (reference sequence). V trimming: 0 bases; J trimming: 4 bases; junction bases outside the gene matches: 7. The CDR3 has 16 residues. DNA of the CDR3: TGTGCCAGCAGCTTAGCCCCAGCGGGGACGCCAGATACGCAGTATTTT. Its translation: CASSLAPAGTPDTQYF.

The chain combines TRBV27 with TRBJ1-1; D gene uncertain. Trimming stripped 3 bases from V and 1 base from J, with 9 bases between. This CDR3 region has 14 residues. The V gene's germline CDR1 is MNHEY and CDR2 SMNVEV (reference sequence). CDR3 sequence (DNA): TGTGCCAGCAGTTTCAATCAACAGAACACTGAAGCTTTCTTT. This codes for CASSFNQQNTEAFF.

On this clone: Compared with germline, one end of the junction differs, possibly owing to a read error. V is TRBV10-3 and J is TRBJ2-7, with 8 bases identical to TRBD2. CDR1 is ENHRY and CDR2 is SYGVKD in the germline V gene. The CDR3 runs to 13 residues. This CDR3 reads CAVSSGVAYEQYF. The CDR3 DNA sequence: TGTGCCGTCAGTAGCGGGGTGGCCTACGAGCAGTACTTC.

The chain uses TRBV24-1 and TRBJ1-6; 9 bases map to TRBD1. The CDR3 runs 16 residues. Looked up from germline, CDR1 is KGHDR and CDR2 is SFDVKD. Germline trimming cut 3 bases from V and 7 bases from J; bases unmatched to any gene: 6. The chain's CDR3 is CATSDLQGAENSPLHF. CDR3 coding DNA: TGTGCCACCAGTGATCTACAGGGGGCGGAAAATTCACCCCTCCACTTT.

The V gene is TRBV18, the J gene TRBJ2-6; 8 nucleotides agree with TRBD2. In germline, CDR1 is KGHSH, CDR2 LQKENI. CDR3 length: 18 amino acids. The V gene end was trimmed by 2 bases and the J gene end by 3 bases; junction bases not matched to a gene: 9. CDR3 DNA sequence: TGTGCCAGCTCACCAGAGTTTCGGGAGGGCCATGGGGCCAACGTCCTGACTTTC. This translates into CASSPEFREGHGANVLTF. Variable domain in full (rest from reference TRBV18 and TRBJ2-6): NAGVMQNPRHLVRRRGQEARLRCSPMKGHSHVYWYRQLPEEGLKFMVYLQKENIIDESGMPKERFSAEFPKEGPSILRIQQVVRGDSAAYFCASSPEFREGHGANVLTFGAGSRLTVL.

The chain employs TRBV10-1 and TRBJ2-4; 9 nucleotides align to TRBD1. Germline CDR1 is WNHNN and CDR2 is SYGVQD (reference sequence). There are 18 residues in the CDR3. J gave up 3 bases and V 9 bases, and 18 bases lay outside the gene matches. The CDR3 loop is CARSFRDRAGVDKNIQYF. In DNA form, the CDR3 reads TGCGCCAGAAGTTTCCGGGACAGGGCGGGGGTTGACAAAAACATTCAGTACTTC.

This chain joins TRBV12-3 or TRBV12-4 and TRBJ1-6; D gene ambiguous. V dropped 6 bases and J dropped 0 bases, with 3 bases sitting between them. This CDR3 has 13 residues. This CDR3 reads CASSYSYNSPLHF. Here the CDR3 DNA reads TGTGCCAGCAGCTACTCCTATAATTCACCCCTCCACTTT.

J is TRBJ1-5 and V is TRBV6-2 or TRBV6-3, with D hard to call. The CDR3 has 14 residues. CDR1 and CDR2 from the germline V gene are MNHEY and SVGEGT. Between the trimmed V and J ends, which lost 5 bases and 9 bases, there was a span of 17 bases. CDR3 in amino acids: CASSLLSRIWPQHF. The CDR3 DNA reads as TGTGCCAGCAGTCTACTATCCCGTATATGGCCCCAGCATTTT.

Only one count was recorded for this clone. V gene TRBV29-1 combines with J gene TRBJ2-7, with 9 positions matching TRBD2. Germline lookup yields CDR1 SQVTM and CDR2 ANQGSEA. This CDR3 has 13 amino acids. The V and J ends lost 7 bases and 2 bases, in that order; junction bases with no gene match: 6. The CDR3: CSAAGGGPYEQYF. Written as DNA, the CDR3 is TGCAGCGCCGCGGGGGGGGGCCCCTACGAGCAGTACTTC.

The genes are TRBV15 and TRBJ2-5; maybe TRBD2 (6 bases). Deletions cut 0 bases from V and 4 bases from J, with 12 bases between. In germline, CDR1 is LNHNV, CDR2 YYDKDF (reference sequence). The CDR3 sequence is 15 residues long. CDR3 in amino acids: CATSREFGGGETQYF. CDR3 coding DNA: TGTGCCACCAGCAGAGAGTTCGGGGGAGGAGAGACCCAGTACTTC. Drawing the rest from reference TRBV15 and TRBJ2-5, the complete variable domain is DAMVIQNPRYQVTQFGKPVTLSCSQTLNHNVMYWYQQKSSQAPKLLFHYYDKDFNNEADTPDNFQSRRPNTSFCFLDIRSPGLGDTAMYLCATSREFGGGETQYFGPGTRLLVL.

The chain couples TRBV27 to TRBJ1-1; possibly TRBD1 for D (5 bases). The CDR3 loop spans 12 amino acids. The V end was cut by 5 bases, the J end by 5 bases, with 9 bases between. CDR1 and CDR2 (germline): MNHEY, SMNVEV (reference sequence). The CDR3: CASSRRGTEAFF. In nucleotides, the CDR3 is TGTGCCAGCAGTCGACGGGGGACTGAAGCTTTCTTT.

The chain is built from TRBV2 and TRBJ1-6; 11 bases match TRBD1. The CDR3 is 19 amino acids. J lost 6 bases, V lost 6 bases, and 16 bases had no gene match. The V gene's germline CDR1 is SNHLY and CDR2 FYNNEI. The CDR3 bases are TGTGCCAGCAGCCTACGCCGGGACAGGGGGAAGATAGGTAATTCACCCCTCCACTTT. Its translation: CASSLRRDRGKIGNSPLHF.

This clone was observed a handful of times. The genes are TRBV29-1 and TRBJ2-7; 8 bases line up with TRBD1. After removal of 6 bases from V and 1 base from J, the junction contained 5 bases not matched to a gene. Germline CDR1 reads SQVTM; CDR2 reads ANQGSEA. The CDR3 is 13 residues long. CDR3 nucleotide sequence: TGCAGCGTAGGGGGACAGGCGTCCTACGAGCAGTACTTC. This encodes CSVGGQASYEQYF.

The chain couples TRBV5-1 to TRBJ1-1; D unresolved. Germline values: CDR1 SGHRS, CDR2 YFSETQ. Between the trimmed V and J ends, which lost 4 bases and 8 bases, there was a span of 15 bases. The CDR3 is made up of 13 amino acids. The CDR3 nucleotides are TGCGCCAGCAGCGCGGTCGGACTGCCCGAAGCTTTCTTT. This translates into CASSAVGLPEAFF.

This clone was counted once. The chain is built from TRBV19 and TRBJ2-7; D perhaps matches TRBD1 (6 bases). Germline loops: CDR1 LNHDA, CDR2 SQIVND (reference sequence). CDR3 size: 15 residues. V was pared by 5 bases and J by 1 base, with 15 bases between. The CDR3 here is CASSGSLGGSYEQYF. For the CDR3, the DNA is TGTGCCAGTAGTGGCTCACTAGGGGGATCCTACGAGCAGTACTTC.

The chain employs TRBV5-1 and TRBJ1-1; TRBD1 matches 8 bases. The CDR3 length is 14 residues. The germline V gene has CDR1 SGHRS and CDR2 YFSETQ. Losses at the gene ends were 5 bases for V and 6 bases for J; bases not matched to a gene: 9. The CDR3 DNA reads as TGCGCCAGCAGTTACCGGACAGGGAAGGCTGAAGCTTTCTTT. It specifies CASSYRTGKAEAFF.

The rearrangement uses TRBV2 and TRBJ2-3; the match to TRBD2 covers 7 bases. The CDR3 totals 14 residues. Germline V gene lookup returns CDR1 SNHLY and CDR2 FYNNEI. V trimming: 2 bases; J trimming: 3 bases; junction bases outside the gene matches: 2. The CDR3 DNA sequence: TGTGCCAGCAGTGAACTGGGGGGGACAGATACGCAGTATTTT. The encoded protein is CASSELGGTDTQYF.

The J gene is TRBJ2-3, the V gene TRBV11-2, with D unresolved. Germline V gives CDR1 SGHAT, CDR2 FQNNGV. Between the trimmed V and J ends, which lost 5 bases and 3 bases, there was a span of 9 bases. The CDR3 contains 13 residues. The CDR3 DNA is TGTGCCAGCAGCCCCCCTAAAACAGATACGCAGTATTTT. Protein: CASSPPKTDTQYF.

This clone was counted once. The chain carries TRBV5-4 and TRBJ1-1; D is undetermined. Germline values: CDR1 SGHNT, CDR2 YYREEE (reference sequence). Trimming stripped 6 bases from V and 1 base from J, with 10 bases between. There are 13 residues in the CDR3. CDR3 nucleotides: TGTGCCAGCACGACGGGAGCGAACACTGAAGCTTTCTTT. Encoded protein: CASTTGANTEAFF. The full variable domain, completed using reference TRBV5-4 and TRBJ1-1, is ETGVTQSPTHLIKTRGQQVTLRCSSQSGHNTVSWYQQALGQGPQFIFQYYREEENGRGNFPPRFSGLQFPNYSSELNVNALELDDSALYLCASTTGANTEAFFGQGTRLTVV.

DNA for the CDR3: TGTGCCAGTAGCTTGTTCCTACTCCGACAGGGTCGGAACACTGAAGCTTTCTTT. This encodes CASSLFLLRQGRNTEAFF. The chain uses TRBV19 and TRBJ1-1, with 7 bases matching TRBD1. The CDR3 extends over 18 amino acids. Trimming cost V 6 bases and J 1 base; bases outside gene matches: 17. Germline assignment: CDR1 LNHDA and CDR2 SQIVND (reference sequence). Together with reference TRBV19 and TRBJ1-1, the CDR3 gives the full variable domain: DGGITQSPKYLFRKEGQNVTLSCEQNLNHDAMYWYRQDPGQGLRLIYYSQIVNDFQKGDIAEGYSVSREKKESFPLTVTSAQKNPTAFYLCASSLFLLRQGRNTEAFFGQGTRLTVV.

The rearrangement uses TRBV7-2 and TRBJ2-2; possibly TRBD1 for D (6 bases). Germline V gene sequence: CDR1 SGHTA, CDR2 FQGNSA. Trimming removed 4 bases from V and 1 base from J, with 10 bases in between. CDR3 size: 15 residues. The CDR3 DNA reads TGTGCCAGCAGCTCTAGGACAGTGAACACCGGGGAGCTGTTTTTT. This codes for CASSSRTVNTGELFF. Full variable domain (missing parts from reference TRBV7-2 and TRBJ2-2): GAGVSQSPSNKVTEKGKDVELRCDPISGHTALYWYRQSLGQGLEFLIYFQGNSAPDKSGLPSDRFSAERTGGSVSTLTIQRTQQEDSAVYLCASSSRTVNTGELFFGEGSRLTVL.

This chain links TRBV24-1 with TRBJ2-3; D is possibly TRBD2 (6 bases). The CDR3 is 16 amino acids. Trimming stripped 0 bases from V and 2 bases from J, with 11 bases between. CDR1 is KGHDR, CDR2 SFDVKD, per germline. In DNA form, the CDR3 reads TGTGCCACCAGTGATTTGCGGAGGGCCCACACAGATACGCAGTATTTT. Amino acid sequence: CATSDLRRAHTDTQYF.

CDR3 in DNA: TGTGCCAGCAGTTACCCGGGGACCTACGAGCAGTACTTC. It encodes CASSYPGTYEQYF. The chain combines TRBV6-5 with TRBJ2-7; a possible D gene is TRBD2 (5 bases). Trimming shortened V by 2 bases and J by 2 bases, and 7 bases separated the two germline ends. CDR1 MNHEY and CDR2 SVGAGI come from the germline V gene. This CDR3 contains 13 residues.